Below are 8 T cell receptor beta chains sequenced from a single sample in a study of shared clonotypes between healthy human individuals. Sequenced by immunoSEQ multiplex PCR; TCRdb stores in-frame clones only, minus some. This sample has about 1 million clones, with 75% to 85% found just once. Sequenced material: memory CD4+ T cells from PBMCs. The sample's subset: CD45RA-negative fraction. The receptors originated from a man younger than 30 in good health. Some clones in this sample may be carry-over from other donors' samples.

The rearrangement joins TRBV21-1 to TRBJ1-1. TRBV21-1 is given as a pseudogene. This CDR3 comprises 14 residues. This chain's CDR3 is CASSKWYVDTEAFF. In DNA, the CDR3 is TGTGCCAGCAGCAAATGGTATGTGGACACTGAAGCTTTCTTT.

This clone came up many times. This sample includes further DNA sequences coding for the same CDR3. V and J are TRBV29-1 and TRBJ2-1; D gene uncertain. CDR1 is SQVTM, CDR2 ANQGSEA, per germline. CDR3 length: 14 amino acids. Trimming took off 2 bases at V and 0 bases at J, with 8 bases between the two ends. The chain's CDR3 is CSVEWLYSYNEQFF. The CDR3 bases are TGCAGCGTTGAATGGCTTTACTCCTACAATGAGCAGTTCTTC.

This clone occurred a few times. The chain carries TRBV28 and TRBJ1-2; D gene ambiguous. Germline-derived CDR1 and CDR2 are MDHEN and SYDVKM. The CDR3 spans 13 residues. Deletions cut 5 bases from V and 4 bases from J, with 11 bases between. The CDR3 sequence: CASSTGSPYGYTF. DNA for the CDR3: TGTGCCAGCAGTACTGGGAGTCCCTATGGCTACACCTTC.

This clone has only one observation. The rearrangement links TRBV29-1 to TRBJ2-3; D might be TRBD2 (5 bases). Trimming took off 4 bases at V and 0 bases at J, with 14 bases between the two ends. Germline V gene data show CDR1 as SQVTM and CDR2 as ANQGSEA. There are 15 residues in the CDR3. The chain's CDR3 is CSVARASPSTDTQYF. The CDR3 nucleotides read TGCAGCGTTGCTCGAGCTAGCCCTAGCACAGATACGCAGTATTTT.

The chain has TRBV14 and TRBJ2-7; no definite D call. CDR3 size: 11 residues. The germline V gene has CDR1 SGHDN and CDR2 FVKESK. The V end lost 1 base, the J end lost 6 bases, and 4 bases lay between the germline ends. This chain's CDR3 is CASSQAVEQYF. The CDR3 DNA is TGTGCCAGCAGCCAAGCGGTCGAGCAGTACTTC.

V usage is TRBV9 and J usage is TRBJ2-7; 7 bases align to TRBD1. The CDR3 consists of 15 residues. CDR1 is SGDLS, CDR2 YYNGEE, per germline. The V segment lost 0 bases and the J segment 6 bases; nucleotides outside the gene matches: 9. The CDR3: CASSVGKGAQGEQYF. The CDR3 coding sequence is TGTGCCAGCAGCGTAGGCAAGGGGGCGCAAGGCGAGCAGTACTTC.

The gene calls are TRBV19 and TRBJ2-5, with TRBD2 identical over 11 bases. The germline gives CDR1 LNHDA, CDR2 SQIVND (reference sequence). The ends lost 6 bases at V and 4 bases at J; junction bases unmatched: 7. CDR3 length equals 15 residues. CDR3 loop: CASRSGLAGGETQYF. DNA for the CDR3: TGTGCCAGTAGGTCCGGACTAGCGGGTGGAGAGACCCAGTACTTC.

This clone was recorded a few times. In DNA form, the CDR3 reads TGTGCCAGCAGTGAAGCGCCCTGGTACAATCAGCCCCAGCATTTT. The encoded protein is CASSEAPWYNQPQHF. This chain joins TRBV6-1 and TRBJ1-5; D unresolved. Germline V gene data show CDR1 as MNHNS and CDR2 as SASEGT. The CDR3 totals 15 residues. Trimming removed 0 bases from V and 3 bases from J, with 9 bases in between.